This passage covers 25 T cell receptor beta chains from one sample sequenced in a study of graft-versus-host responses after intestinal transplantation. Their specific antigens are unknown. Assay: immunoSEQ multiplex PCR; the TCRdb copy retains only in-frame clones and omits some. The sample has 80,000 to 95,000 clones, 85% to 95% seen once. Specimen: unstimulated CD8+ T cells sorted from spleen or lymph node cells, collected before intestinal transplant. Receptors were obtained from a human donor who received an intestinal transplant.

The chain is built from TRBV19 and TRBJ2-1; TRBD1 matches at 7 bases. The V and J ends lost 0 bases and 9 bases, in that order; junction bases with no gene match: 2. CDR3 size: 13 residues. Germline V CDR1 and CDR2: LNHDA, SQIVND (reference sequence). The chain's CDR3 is CASSIEEGAEQFF. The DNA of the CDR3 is TGTGCCAGTAGTATAGAAGAGGGGGCTGAGCAGTTCTTC.

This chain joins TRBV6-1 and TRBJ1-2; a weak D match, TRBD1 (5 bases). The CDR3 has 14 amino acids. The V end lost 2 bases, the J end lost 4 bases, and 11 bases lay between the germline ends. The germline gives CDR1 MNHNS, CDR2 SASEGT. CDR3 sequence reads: CASSESPGGYGYTF. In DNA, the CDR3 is TGTGCCAGCAGTGAATCCCCGGGGGGCTATGGCTACACCTTC.

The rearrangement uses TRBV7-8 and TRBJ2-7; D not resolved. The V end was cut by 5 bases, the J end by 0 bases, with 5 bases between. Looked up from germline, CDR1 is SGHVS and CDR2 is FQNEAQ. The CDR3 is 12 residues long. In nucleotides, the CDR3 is TGTGCCAGCAGCCCGGGCTCCTACGAGCAGTACTTC. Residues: CASSPGSYEQYF.

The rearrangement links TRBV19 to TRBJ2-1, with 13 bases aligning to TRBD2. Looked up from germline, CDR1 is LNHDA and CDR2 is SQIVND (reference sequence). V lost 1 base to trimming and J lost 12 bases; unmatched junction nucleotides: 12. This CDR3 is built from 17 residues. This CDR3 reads CASSIALLAGGQRGQFF. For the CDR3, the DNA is TGTGCCAGTAGTATAGCTCTACTAGCGGGGGGGCAAAGAGGGCAGTTCTTC.

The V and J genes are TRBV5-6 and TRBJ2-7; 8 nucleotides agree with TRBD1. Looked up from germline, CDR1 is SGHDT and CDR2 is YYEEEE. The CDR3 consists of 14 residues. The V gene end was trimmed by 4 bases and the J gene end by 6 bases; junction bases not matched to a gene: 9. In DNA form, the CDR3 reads TGTGCCAGCAGCCTGGACAGGGCCTCGGCCGAGCAGTACTTC. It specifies CASSLDRASAEQYF.

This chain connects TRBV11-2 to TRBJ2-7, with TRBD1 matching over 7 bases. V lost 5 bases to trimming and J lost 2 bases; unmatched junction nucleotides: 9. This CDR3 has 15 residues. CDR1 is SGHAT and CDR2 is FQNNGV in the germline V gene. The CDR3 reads CASSPPTGITYEQYF. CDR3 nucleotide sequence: TGTGCCAGCAGCCCTCCGACAGGGATAACCTACGAGCAGTACTTC.

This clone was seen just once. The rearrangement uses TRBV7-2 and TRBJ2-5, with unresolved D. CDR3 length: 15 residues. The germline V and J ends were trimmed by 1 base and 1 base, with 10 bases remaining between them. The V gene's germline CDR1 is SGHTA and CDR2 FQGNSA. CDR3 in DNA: TGTGCCAGCAGCTTAGTTTTCCCCGGCCAAGAGACCCAGTACTTC. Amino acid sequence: CASSLVFPGQETQYF.

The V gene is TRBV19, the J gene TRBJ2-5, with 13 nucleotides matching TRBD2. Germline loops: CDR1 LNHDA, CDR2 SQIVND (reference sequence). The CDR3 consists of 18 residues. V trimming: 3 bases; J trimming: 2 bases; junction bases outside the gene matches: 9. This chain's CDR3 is CASSITSGGAGRQETQYF. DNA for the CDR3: TGTGCCAGTAGTATTACTAGCGGGGGGGCCGGTCGTCAAGAGACCCAGTACTTC.

CDR3 sequence reads: CAWSNPWTGRPSYEQYF. Written as DNA, the CDR3 is TGTGCCTGGTCAAACCCATGGACAGGAAGGCCCTCCTACGAGCAGTACTTC. The chain has TRBV30 and TRBJ2-7; 7 nucleotides match TRBD1. This CDR3 contains 17 residues. Germline V CDR1 and CDR2: GTSNPN, SVGIG (reference sequence). Trimming took 5 bases from V and 0 from J; bases not matched to a gene: 16. The variable domain in full, completed from reference TRBV30 and TRBJ2-7, reads SQTIHQWPATLVQPVGSPLSLECTVEGTSNPNLYWYRQAAGRGLQLLFYSVGIGQISSEVPQNLSASRPQDRQFILSSKKLLLSDSGFYLCAWSNPWTGRPSYEQYFGPGTRLTVT.

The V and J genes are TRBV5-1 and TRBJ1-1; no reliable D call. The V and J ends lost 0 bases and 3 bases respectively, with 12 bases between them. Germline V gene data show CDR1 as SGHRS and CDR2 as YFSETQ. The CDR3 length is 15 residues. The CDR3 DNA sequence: TGCGCCAGCAGCTTGGGCTTCGGAACAGACACTGAAGCTTTCTTT. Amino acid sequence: CASSLGFGTDTEAFF.

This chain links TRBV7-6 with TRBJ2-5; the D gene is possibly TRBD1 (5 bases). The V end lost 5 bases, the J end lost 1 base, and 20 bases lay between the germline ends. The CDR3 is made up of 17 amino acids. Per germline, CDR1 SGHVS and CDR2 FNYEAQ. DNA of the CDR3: TGTGCCAGCAGCGGACCAAAACAGGCCCAGTCCCAAGAGACCCAGTACTTC. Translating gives CASSGPKQAQSQETQYF.

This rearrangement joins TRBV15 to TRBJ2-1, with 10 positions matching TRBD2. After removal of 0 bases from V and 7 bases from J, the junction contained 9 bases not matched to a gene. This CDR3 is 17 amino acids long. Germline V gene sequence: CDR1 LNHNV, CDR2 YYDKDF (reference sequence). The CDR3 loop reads CATSRDRAGGPSNEQFF. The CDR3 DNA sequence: TGTGCCACCAGCAGAGATCGAGCGGGGGGGCCTTCAAATGAGCAGTTCTTC.

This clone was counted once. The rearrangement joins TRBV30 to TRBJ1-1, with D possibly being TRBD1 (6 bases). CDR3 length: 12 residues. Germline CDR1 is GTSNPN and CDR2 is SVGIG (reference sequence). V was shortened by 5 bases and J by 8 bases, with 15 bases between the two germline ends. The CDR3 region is CAWGWDTGEAFF. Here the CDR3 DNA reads TGTGCCTGGGGCTGGGACACCGGAGAAGCTTTCTTT. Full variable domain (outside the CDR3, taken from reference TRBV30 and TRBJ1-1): SQTIHQWPATLVQPVGSPLSLECTVEGTSNPNLYWYRQAAGRGLQLLFYSVGIGQISSEVPQNLSASRPQDRQFILSSKKLLLSDSGFYLCAWGWDTGEAFFGQGTRLTVV.

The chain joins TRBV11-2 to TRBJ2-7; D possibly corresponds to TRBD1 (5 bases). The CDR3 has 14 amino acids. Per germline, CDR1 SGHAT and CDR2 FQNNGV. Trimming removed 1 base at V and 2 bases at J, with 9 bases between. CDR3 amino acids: CASSLVSGTYEQYF. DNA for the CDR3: TGTGCCAGCAGCTTAGTGTCAGGGACCTACGAGCAGTACTTC.

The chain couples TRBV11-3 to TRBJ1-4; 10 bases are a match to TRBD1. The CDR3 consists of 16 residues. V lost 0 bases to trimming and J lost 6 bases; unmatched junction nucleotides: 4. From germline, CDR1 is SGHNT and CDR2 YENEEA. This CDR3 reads CASSLEGTGEDEKLFF. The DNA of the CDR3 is TGTGCCAGCAGCTTAGAAGGGACAGGGGAAGATGAAAAACTGTTTTTT.

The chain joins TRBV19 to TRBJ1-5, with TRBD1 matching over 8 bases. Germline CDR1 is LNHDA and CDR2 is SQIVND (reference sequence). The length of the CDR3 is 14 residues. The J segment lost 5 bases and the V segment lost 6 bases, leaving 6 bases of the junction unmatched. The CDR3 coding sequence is TGTGCCAGTAGCCGTGACAGGGGCTATCAGCCCCAGCATTTT. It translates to CASSRDRGYQPQHF.

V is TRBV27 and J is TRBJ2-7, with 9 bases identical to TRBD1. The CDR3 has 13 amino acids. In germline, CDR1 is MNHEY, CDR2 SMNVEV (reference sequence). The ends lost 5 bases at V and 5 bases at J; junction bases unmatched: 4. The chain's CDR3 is CASSPGQGHEQYF. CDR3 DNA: TGTGCCAGCAGTCCGGGACAGGGCCACGAGCAGTACTTC.

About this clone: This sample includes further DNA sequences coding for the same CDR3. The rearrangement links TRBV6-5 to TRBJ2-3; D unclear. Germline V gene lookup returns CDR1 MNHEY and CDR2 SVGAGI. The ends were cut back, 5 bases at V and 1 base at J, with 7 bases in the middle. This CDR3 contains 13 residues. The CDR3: CASSLTGTDTQYF. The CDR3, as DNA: TGTGCCAGCAGTCTGACTGGCACAGATACGCAGTATTTT.

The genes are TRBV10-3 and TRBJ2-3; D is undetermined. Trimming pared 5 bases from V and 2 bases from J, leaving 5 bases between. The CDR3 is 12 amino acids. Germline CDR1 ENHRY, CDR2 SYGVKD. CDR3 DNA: TGTGCCATCAGTCTAGACACAGATACGCAGTATTTT. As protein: CAISLDTDTQYF.

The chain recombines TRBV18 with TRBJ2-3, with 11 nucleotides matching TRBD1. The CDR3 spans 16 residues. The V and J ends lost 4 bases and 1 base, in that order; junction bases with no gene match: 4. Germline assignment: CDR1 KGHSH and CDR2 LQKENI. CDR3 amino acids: CASSRGQGVGTDTQYF. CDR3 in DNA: TGTGCCAGCTCACGGGGACAGGGGGTGGGCACAGATACGCAGTATTTT. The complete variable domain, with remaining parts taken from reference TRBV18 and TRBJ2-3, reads NAGVMQNPRHLVRRRGQEARLRCSPMKGHSHVYWYRQLPEEGLKFMVYLQKENIIDESGMPKERFSAEFPKEGPSILRIQQVVRGDSAAYFCASSRGQGVGTDTQYFGPGTRLTVL.

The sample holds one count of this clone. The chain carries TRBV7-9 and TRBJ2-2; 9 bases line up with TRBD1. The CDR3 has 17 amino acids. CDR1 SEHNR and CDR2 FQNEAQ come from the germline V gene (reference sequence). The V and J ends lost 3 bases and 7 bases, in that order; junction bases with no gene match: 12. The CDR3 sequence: CASSLPPGQGSFGELFF. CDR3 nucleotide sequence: TGTGCCAGCAGCTTGCCACCGGGACAGGGATCTTTCGGGGAGCTGTTTTTT.

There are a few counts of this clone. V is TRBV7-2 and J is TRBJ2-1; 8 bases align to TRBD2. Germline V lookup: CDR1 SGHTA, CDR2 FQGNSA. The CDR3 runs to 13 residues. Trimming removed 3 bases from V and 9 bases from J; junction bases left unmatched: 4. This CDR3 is CASSFRGGSEQFF. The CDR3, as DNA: TGTGCCAGCAGCTTCCGCGGGGGGAGTGAGCAGTTCTTC. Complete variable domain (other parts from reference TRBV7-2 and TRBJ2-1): GAGVSQSPSNKVTEKGKDVELRCDPISGHTALYWYRQSLGQGLEFLIYFQGNSAPDKSGLPSDRFSAERTGGSVSTLTIQRTQQEDSAVYLCASSFRGGSEQFFGPGTRLTVL.

CDR3 in DNA: TGTGCCAGCAGCTTAGGTAGCGGGGGGCCCTCCTACGAGCAGTACTTC. As protein: CASSLGSGGPSYEQYF. V and J are TRBV11-2 and TRBJ2-7; TRBD2 matches at 10 bases. V was pared by 1 base and J by 0 bases, with 3 bases of the junction left unmatched. Per the germline V gene, CDR1 is SGHAT and CDR2 is FQNNGV. The CDR3 has 16 residues.

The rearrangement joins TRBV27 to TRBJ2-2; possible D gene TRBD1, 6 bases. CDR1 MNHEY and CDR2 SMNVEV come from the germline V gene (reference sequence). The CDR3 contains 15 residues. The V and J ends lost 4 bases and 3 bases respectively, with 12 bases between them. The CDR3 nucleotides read TGTGCCAGCAGTTCCGCAGGGGTTTACACCGGGGAGCTGTTTTTT. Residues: CASSSAGVYTGELFF.

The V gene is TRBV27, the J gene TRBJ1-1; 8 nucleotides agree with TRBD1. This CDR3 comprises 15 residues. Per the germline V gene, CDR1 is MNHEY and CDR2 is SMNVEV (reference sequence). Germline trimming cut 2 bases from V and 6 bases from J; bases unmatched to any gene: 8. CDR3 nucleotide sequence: TGTGCCAGCAGTTTAGGGGCAGGGGGCAGGTCTGAAGCTTTCTTT. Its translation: CASSLGAGGRSEAFF.